Following are 25 T cell receptor beta chains from one sample sequenced in a study of T-cell reconstitution after alpha-beta-depleted transplantation in children. Unique molecular identifiers were incorporated when the TCRbeta library was constructed. TCRdb reprocessed the PCR reads via MiXCR and lists one record per CDR3 protein. The sample includes approximately 650,000 distinct CDR3 sequences, roughly 13% seen only once; the top ten take about 0.77%. This sample comprised PBMCs, obtained before TCRalphabeta/CD19-depleted stem cell transplant. The origin of the receptors is a girl aged 2 to 10 with congenital amegakaryocytic thrombocytopenia, due to receive a stem cell transplant.

This clonotype was counted a few times. The CDR3: CSASLGFSSYNEQFF. The CDR3 DNA follows: TGCAGTGCCTCCCTAGGGTTTAGCTCCTACAATGAGCAGTTCTTC. The chain combines TRBV20-1 with TRBJ2-1; D not resolved. The CDR3 is made up of 15 amino acids. Trimming took 6 bases from V and 0 from J, leaving 15 bases between them. Germline values: CDR1 DFQATT, CDR2 SNEGSKA (reference sequence).

The DNA of the CDR3 is TGTGCCTGGAGGGGAGGGGTAGAGACTGAAGCTTTCTTT. Translating it yields CAWRGGVETEAFF. The chain combines TRBV30 with TRBJ1-1; D may be TRBD1 (5 bases). In germline, CDR1 is GTSNPN, CDR2 SVGIG (reference sequence). This CDR3 is 13 amino acids long. V lost 3 bases to trimming and J lost 5 bases, with 13 bases between them.

The genes are TRBV12-3 or TRBV12-4 and TRBJ2-6; D gene ambiguous. The CDR3 has 19 amino acids. V was pared by 3 bases and J by 0 bases, with 18 bases between. CDR3 amino acids: CASSFVTAGPSSGANVLTF. CDR3 coding DNA: TGTGCCAGCAGTTTTGTAACGGCAGGACCCTCCTCTGGGGCCAACGTCCTGACTTTC.

This clonotype was recorded a few times. The chain employs TRBV20-1 and TRBJ2-1; D is unclear. V lost 6 bases and J lost 6, with 18 bases in between. This CDR3 is built from 14 residues. Per germline, CDR1 DFQATT and CDR2 SNEGSKA (reference sequence). The CDR3 sequence: CSAQPRAFGNEQFF. DNA for the CDR3: TGCAGTGCCCAGCCCCGGGCTTTCGGCAATGAGCAGTTCTTC.

A word on this clonotype: Since a much larger clone is just one base distant, this may be a read error. This chain links TRBV12-3 or TRBV12-4 with TRBJ2-1; D unclear. The V and J ends lost 5 bases and 8 bases respectively, with 4 bases between them. This CDR3 comprises 10 residues. DNA for the CDR3: TGTGCCAGCAGTATCGATGAGCAGTTCTTC. It yields the protein CASSIDEQFF.

This clonotype was counted many times. The chain employs TRBV20-1 and TRBJ2-1; TRBD1 matches 9 bases. CDR3 length: 14 amino acids. V lost 6 bases to trimming and J lost 6 bases; unmatched junction nucleotides: 9. Germline V gene lookup returns CDR1 DFQATT and CDR2 SNEGSKA (reference sequence). DNA of the CDR3: TGCAGTGCCCCCCGGGACAGGGCGATCAATGAGCAGTTCTTC. Its protein is CSAPRDRAINEQFF.

This clonotype was recorded many times. The chain carries TRBV20-1 and TRBJ2-2; 8 bases agree with TRBD2. From germline, CDR1 is DFQATT and CDR2 SNEGSKA (reference sequence). V was clipped by 3 bases and J by 3 bases; unmatched bases: 3. The CDR3 spans 14 residues. CDR3 bases: TGCAGTGCTAGCAGCGGGAGAGACACCGGGGAGCTGTTTTTT. Protein sequence: CSASSGRDTGELFF.

This clonotype was found a few times. This sequence joins TRBV6-5 and TRBJ1-2; D is uncertain. CDR3 length: 14 amino acids. Trimming left V 0 bases short and J 5 bases short, with 10 bases between. The germline CDR1 and CDR2 sequences are MNHEY and SVGAGI. Here the CDR3 DNA reads TGTGCCAGCAGTTACTCATGGCAGGAGTATGGCTACACCTTC. As protein: CASSYSWQEYGYTF.

The chain has TRBV18 and TRBJ2-5; possible D gene TRBD2, 5 bases. This CDR3 comprises 14 residues. Trimming cost V 8 bases and J 3 bases, with 16 bases left between them. Germline assignment: CDR1 KGHSH and CDR2 LQKENI. The CDR3 loop reads CASTYAGLEETQYF. The DNA for the CDR3 is TGTGCCAGCACGTATGCGGGTTTGGAAGAGACCCAGTACTTC.

At least ten counts were recorded for this clonotype. The DNA for the CDR3 is TGTGCCAGCAGCCTGGCCAGGGCAAGTCCCCCAGATACGCAGTATTTT. It translates to CASSLARASPPDTQYF. V and J are TRBV12-3 or TRBV12-4 and TRBJ2-3; maybe TRBD1 (5 bases). The V end lost 6 bases, the J end lost 4 bases, and 20 bases lay between the germline ends. The CDR3 runs 16 residues.

Note on this clonotype: The junction and the germline gene differ at one end; a read error may be behind it. This sequence joins TRBV20-1 and TRBJ2-1, with D perhaps TRBD2 (7 bases). Germline V lookup: CDR1 DFQATT, CDR2 SNEGSKA (reference sequence). The CDR3 totals 17 residues. In DNA, the CDR3 is TGCTGTGCTAACAGGGTCCACGCGGGAGTTTTCAACAATGAGCAGTTCTTC. Translating it yields CCANRVHAGVFNNEQFF.

This clonotype has at least ten counts. The rearrangement uses TRBV7-8 and TRBJ2-6; D uncertain. CDR3 size: 18 residues. The germline V gene encodes CDR1 SGHVS and CDR2 FQNEAQ. Trimming shortened V by 5 bases and J by 0 bases, and 17 bases separated the two germline ends. The CDR3 DNA sequence: TGTGCCAGCAGCCCGTGGCTGATTATATACTCTGGGGCCAACGTCCTGACTTTC. This codes for CASSPWLIIYSGANVLTF. Full variable domain (missing parts from reference TRBV7-8 and TRBJ2-6): GAGVSQSPRYKVAKRGQDVALRCDPISGHVSLFWYQQALGQGPEFLTYFQNEAQLDKSGLPSDRFFAERPEGSVSTLKIQRTQQEDSAVYLCASSPWLIIYSGANVLTFGAGSRLTVL.

With respect to this clonotype: A clone one base away is much larger, so this may be a read error. CDR3 coding DNA: TGTGCCAGCGGCCAAGATCCCAGCGATGAGCAGTTCTTC. Residues: CASGQDPSDEQFF. V is TRBV3-1 and J is TRBJ2-1; D remains unclear. This CDR3 region has 13 residues. The germline gives CDR1 LGHDT, CDR2 YNNKEL (reference sequence).

This clonotype has a handful of counts. The chain combines TRBV11-1 with TRBJ2-3; TRBD2 matches at 15 bases. CDR3 length: 17 amino acids. Trimming removed 6 bases from V and 4 bases from J; junction bases left unmatched: 8. Germline V gene data show CDR1 as SGHAT and CDR2 as FQDESV (reference sequence). The CDR3 sequence is CASRPGLAGGEADTQYF. The CDR3 coding sequence is TGTGCCAGCAGGCCGGGACTAGCGGGAGGAGAAGCAGATACGCAGTATTTT.

The chain links TRBV18 to TRBJ2-7, with TRBD2 matching over 11 bases. CDR3 length equals 16 residues. V lost 3 bases, J lost 3 bases, and 7 bases stayed unmatched. CDR1 is KGHSH, CDR2 LQKENI, per germline. The CDR3 DNA is TGTGCCAGCTCACCTTCCCCGACTAGCGGGAACTACGAGCAGTACTTC. As protein: CASSPSPTSGNYEQYF.

In its sample, this clonotype was seen a few times. V usage is TRBV20-1 and J usage is TRBJ2-4; 9 bases align to TRBD1. V lost 1 base to trimming and J lost 9 bases; unmatched junction nucleotides: 4. CDR3 size: 13 residues. Germline values: CDR1 DFQATT, CDR2 SNEGSKA (reference sequence). The CDR3 spells CSARGQDRGIQYF. CDR3 nucleotide sequence: TGCAGTGCTAGAGGTCAGGACAGGGGCATTCAGTACTTC.

This clonotype was picked up many times. The rearrangement joins TRBV20-1 to TRBJ2-1; 8 bases map to TRBD2. There are 15 residues in the CDR3. V gave up 3 bases and J gave up 3 bases; unmatched junction bases: 7. From germline, CDR1 is DFQATT and CDR2 SNEGSKA (reference sequence). The CDR3 is CSARGVAGRYNEQFF. DNA of the CDR3: TGCAGTGCTAGGGGGGTAGCGGGACGCTACAATGAGCAGTTCTTC.

Details on this clonotype: This sequence may be a read error, since a much larger clone differs from it by one base. The chain is built from TRBV3-1 and TRBJ2-7; 8 positions agree with TRBD2. Looked up from germline, CDR1 is LGHDT and CDR2 is YNNKEL (reference sequence). The CDR3 totals 15 residues. CDR3 nucleotides: TGTGCCAGCAGCCAAGCTCTAGCGGGTCTCTCCGAGCAGTCCTTC. Translated, it gives CASSQALAGLSEQSF.

The chain recombines TRBV28 with TRBJ2-1; D may be TRBD1 or TRBD2 (5 bases each). Per the germline V gene, CDR1 is MDHEN and CDR2 is SYDVKM. The CDR3 totals 12 residues. V lost 8 bases to trimming and J lost 6 bases, with 11 bases between them. In DNA form, the CDR3 reads TGTGCCAGCGGCCCGGGGCCCAATGAGCAGTTCTTC. Amino acid sequence: CASGPGPNEQFF.

This clonotype has a count of ten or more. DNA of the CDR3: TGTGCCATCAGTGATTCTAGGGGGACTAGCGGTGCTGGAGAGACCCAGTACTTC. It codes for CAISDSRGTSGAGETQYF. The genes are TRBV10-3 and TRBJ2-5, with 11 bases identical to TRBD2. This CDR3 is built from 18 residues. With 3 bases clipped from V and 4 bases from J, the junction kept 13 bases outside the gene matches. Germline-derived CDR1 and CDR2 are ENHRY and SYGVKD.

There are many counts of this clonotype. J is TRBJ2-1 and V is TRBV29-1; D is perhaps TRBD2 (7 bases). Trimming pared 5 bases from V and 10 bases from J, leaving 24 bases between. Germline assignment: CDR1 SQVTM and CDR2 ANQGSEA. The CDR3 length is 15 residues. This CDR3 is CSVWGGASGSQEQFF. Written as DNA, the CDR3 is TGCAGCGTTTGGGGGGGGGCTAGCGGATCCCAAGAGCAGTTCTTC.

To note about this clonotype: A much larger clone lies one base from this, so it may be a read error. The V gene is TRBV10-2, the J gene TRBJ2-3; unclear D gene. Trimming left V 0 bases short and J 4 bases short, with 8 bases between. Per the germline V gene, CDR1 is WSHSY and CDR2 is SAAADI. The CDR3 consists of 14 residues. The CDR3 reads CASSESTSSDTQYF. The CDR3 DNA is TGCGCCAGCAGTGAGTCGACCAGTTCAGATACGCAGTATTTT.

The V call is TRBV11-2, the J call TRBJ2-5; either TRBD1 or TRBD2 may fit D (5 bases each). Trimming removed 1 base at V and 6 bases at J, with 9 bases between. The V gene's germline CDR1 is SGHAT and CDR2 FQNNGV. This CDR3 is built from 13 residues. CDR3 region: CASSLGGEKTQYF. CDR3 DNA: TGTGCCAGCAGCTTAGGAGGGGAAAAGACCCAGTACTTC.

The CDR3 DNA follows: TGTGCCAGCAGCCCACATTTGCCCCCCACGGGACTCTACAATGAGCAGTTCTTC. Translating it yields CASSPHLPPTGLYNEQFF. J is TRBJ2-1 and V is TRBV11-2; a possible D gene is TRBD2 (6 bases). CDR1 SGHAT and CDR2 FQNNGV come from the germline V gene. Trimming stripped 5 bases from V and 3 bases from J, with 23 bases between. The CDR3 totals 18 residues.

The rearrangement links TRBV20-1 to TRBJ2-7; D perhaps matches TRBD1 (5 bases). V lost 1 base and J 2 bases, leaving 15 bases between the germline ends. The CDR3 contains 15 residues. Germline CDR1 is DFQATT and CDR2 is SNEGSKA (reference sequence). CDR3 sequence: CSARANPGNTYEQYF. The CDR3 bases are TGCAGTGCTAGAGCAAATCCAGGGAATACCTACGAGCAGTACTTC.